This TCR beta chain was obtained from a study of human T cells and chemical hapten exposure. Study overall: Patch tests put 0.01% DPC on the upper back, and the results were checked at 6 days.

Concerning this clonotype itself: The antigen is undetermined.

In the authors' methods: Between about 23,224 and 700,000 TCRs appeared in each sample, and the median stood at roughly 100,000. Each CDR3 protein gets one entry after TCRdb re-called the RACE reads with MiXCR. The V and J calls follow TCRdb's processing rather than the paper's. The data show approximately 79,000 distinct CDR3 sequences, 10% seen once. Between the trimmed V and J ends, which lost 6 bases and 2 bases, there was a span of 14 bases. Germline CDR1 and CDR2: SGHRS and YFSETQ. The CDR3 consists of 14 residues. Whole-study findings and limits: TCRs above 1 in 1000 frequency did not change with DPC sensitization.

Sample time point: patch test 1, 2 weeks after DPC sensitization. Regarding treatment: therapeutic diphenylcyclopropenone sensitization with weekly scalp DPC. This TCR was recovered from a woman in her forties or fifties with alopecia areata. Some clones in this sample may be carry-over from other donors' samples. The material was whole blood, obtained in connection with sensitization to the hapten diphenylcyclopropenone (DPC). V is TRBV5-1 and J is TRBJ1-2; D possibly corresponds to TRBD1 (6 bases). The CDR3 spells CASTYSGQNYGYTF. CDR3 DNA sequence: TGCGCCAGCACCTACTCCGGACAGAACTATGGCTACACCTTC. The full variable domain, rest sourced from reference TRBV5-1 and TRBJ1-2, is KAGVTQTPRYLIKTRGQQVTLSCSPISGHRSVSWYQQTPGQGLQFLFEYFSETQRNKGNFPGRFSGRQFSNSRSEMNVSTLELGDSALYLCASTYSGQNYGYTFGSGTRLTVV.